A single sample gave rise to the 26 T cell receptor beta chains below, sequenced in a study of cytomegalovirus exposure and HLA in healthy donors. PCR was performed using 60 Vbeta and 13 Jbeta primers. Method: immunoSEQ multiplex PCR; TCRdb's copy keeps in-frame clones and lacks some. Among 95,000 to 110,000 clones listed, approximately 79% were seen once. Sequenced input: PBMCs. Receptors were obtained from a woman in her thirties or forties in good health and CMV-seropositive.

This chain joins TRBV18 and TRBJ2-5; D perhaps matches TRBD1 (6 bases). The CDR3 sequence is 14 residues long. CDR1 and CDR2 from the germline V gene are KGHSH and LQKENI. Trimming removed 3 bases from V and 2 bases from J, with 10 bases in between. CDR3 protein: CASSPPGTQETQYF. The CDR3 DNA is TGTGCCAGCTCACCGCCCGGGACACAAGAGACCCAGTACTTC.

V and J are TRBV10-2 and TRBJ1-4, with 9 bases fitting TRBD1. Germline loops: CDR1 WSHSY, CDR2 SAAADI. The CDR3 consists of 13 residues. V trimming: 6 bases; J trimming: 7 bases; junction bases outside the gene matches: 3. This CDR3 is CASSGTGREKLFF. CDR3 nucleotide sequence: TGCGCCAGCAGCGGGACAGGGCGTGAAAAACTGTTTTTT.

The table lists this clone with a few counts. The V gene is TRBV29-1, the J gene TRBJ2-1; 8 nucleotides agree with TRBD2. The junction had 7 bases not matched to a gene; V was cut back by 3 bases and J by 6 bases. There are 14 residues in the CDR3. Germline V gives CDR1 SQVTM, CDR2 ANQGSEA. CDR3 nucleotides: TGCAGCGTTGAGGGCGGGGGGTCACCCAATGAGCAGTTCTTC. It codes for CSVEGGGSPNEQFF.

The chain couples TRBV4-1 to TRBJ1-1, with D possibly being TRBD1 (5 bases). The CDR3 has 17 residues. The germline V gene has CDR1 MGHRA and CDR2 YSYEKL. V lost 4 bases, J lost 1 base, and 19 bases lay in between. The CDR3 spells CASSPRPVRVGNTEAFF. The CDR3 DNA reads TGCGCCAGCAGCCCACGACCGGTCAGGGTCGGGAACACTGAAGCTTTCTTT.

This chain connects TRBV5-6 to TRBJ2-6; D gene ambiguous. From germline, CDR1 is SGHDT and CDR2 YYEEEE. V lost 4 bases and J lost 0, with 8 bases in between. The CDR3 contains 15 residues. The CDR3, as DNA: TGTGCCAGCAGCCCACTTTTCTCTGGGGCCAACGTCCTGACTTTC. It encodes CASSPLFSGANVLTF.

The chain is built from TRBV4-2 and TRBJ2-5; D is perhaps TRBD2 (5 bases). The length of the CDR3 is 14 residues. CDR1 and CDR2 (germline): LGHNA, YNFKEQ. Trimming pared 1 base from V and 2 bases from J, leaving 8 bases between. CDR3: CASSQGPGQETQYF. CDR3 nucleotide sequence: TGTGCCAGCAGCCAAGGGCCGGGACAAGAGACCCAGTACTTC.

The chain uses TRBV5-1 and TRBJ2-7; possibly TRBD2 for D (6 bases). The CDR3 is 17 amino acids. Trimming stripped 4 bases from V and 3 bases from J, with 23 bases between. Per germline, CDR1 SGHRS and CDR2 YFSETQ. DNA of the CDR3: TGCGCCAGCAGCCGGTGGTTCGGGGAGGCGTCCGACTACGAGCAGTACTTC. Translation: CASSRWFGEASDYEQYF.

The chain carries TRBV5-4 and TRBJ2-5; 7 nucleotides match TRBD2. The CDR3 spans 13 residues. Per the germline V gene, CDR1 is SGHNT and CDR2 is YYREEE (reference sequence). The V and J ends lost 7 bases and 1 base, in that order; junction bases with no gene match: 4. The CDR3 protein is CASGSGGQETQYF. The CDR3 coding sequence is TGTGCCAGCGGTTCGGGGGGCCAAGAGACCCAGTACTTC.

This clone was detected once. This chain joins TRBV5-6 and TRBJ2-4, with 7 bases aligning to TRBD1. The CDR3 extends over 17 amino acids. Trimming removed 4 bases from V and 0 bases from J; junction bases left unmatched: 10. The germline V gene has CDR1 SGHDT and CDR2 YYEEEE. CDR3 sequence reads: CASSVDRWNLAKNIQYF. CDR3 in DNA: TGTGCCAGCAGCGTGGACAGGTGGAACCTAGCCAAAAACATTCAGTACTTC. The complete variable domain, with remaining parts taken from reference TRBV5-6 and TRBJ2-4, reads DAGVTQSPTHLIKTRGQQVTLRCSPKSGHDTVSWYQQALGQGPQFIFQYYEEEERQRGNFPDRFSGHQFPNYSSELNVNALLLGDSALYLCASSVDRWNLAKNIQYFGAGTRLSVL.

The CDR3 loop reads CASSLGGLREAFF. The CDR3 DNA is TGTGCCAGCAGCTTAGGGGGCCTTAGGGAAGCTTTCTTT. V usage is TRBV7-3 and J usage is TRBJ1-1, with D tentatively TRBD1 (6 bases). Looked up from germline, CDR1 is SGHTA and CDR2 is FQGTGA. This CDR3 has 13 residues. The V end lost 2 bases, the J end lost 8 bases, and 12 bases lay between the germline ends.

The chain carries TRBV6-5 and TRBJ2-5; TRBD2 is a possible D gene (6 bases). The CDR3 covers 14 residues. With 5 bases removed from V and 5 bases from J, the gap between germline ends came to 15 bases. Germline loops: CDR1 MNHEY, CDR2 SVGAGI. This chain's CDR3 is CASSLQGGRETQYF. CDR3 in DNA: TGTGCCAGCAGTCTCCAGGGAGGACGTGAGACCCAGTACTTC.

The CDR3, as DNA: TGTGCCAGCAGCGGGGACATCACATATGAGCAGTACTTC. Its protein is CASSGDITYEQYF. This rearrangement joins TRBV5-4 to TRBJ2-7, with D perhaps TRBD1 (6 bases). The V end lost 4 bases, the J end lost 7 bases, and 15 bases lay between the germline ends. Germline CDR1 SGHNT, CDR2 YYREEE (reference sequence). The CDR3 is 13 amino acids. Combining the CDR3 with reference TRBV5-4 and TRBJ2-7 gives the whole variable domain ETGVTQSPTHLIKTRGQQVTLRCSSQSGHNTVSWYQQALGQGPQFIFQYYREEENGRGNFPPRFSGLQFPNYSSELNVNALELDDSALYLCASSGDITYEQYFGPGTRLTVT.

This chain connects TRBV19 to TRBJ2-5; 9 nucleotides agree with TRBD2. J lost 4 bases, V lost 7 bases, and 10 bases had no gene match. The CDR3 sequence is 15 residues long. Germline loops: CDR1 LNHDA, CDR2 SQIVND (reference sequence). CDR3 amino acids: CASMGFSGGVETQYF. In DNA, the CDR3 is TGTGCCAGTATGGGATTTAGCGGGGGAGTAGAGACCCAGTACTTC. The whole variable domain, remainder taken from reference TRBV19 and TRBJ2-5, is DGGITQSPKYLFRKEGQNVTLSCEQNLNHDAMYWYRQDPGQGLRLIYYSQIVNDFQKGDIAEGYSVSREKKESFPLTVTSAQKNPTAFYLCASMGFSGGVETQYFGPGTRLLVL.

To note about this clone: This same CDR3 is encoded by further DNA sequences in the sample. This sequence joins TRBV25-1 and TRBJ1-5; D remains unclear. CDR1 and CDR2 from the germline V gene are MGHDK and SYGVNS. There are 13 residues in the CDR3. V dropped 2 bases and J dropped 2 bases, with 4 bases sitting between them. The CDR3 bases are TGTGCCAGCAGTGAAACAGGCAATCAGCCCCAGCATTTT. This gives the protein CASSETGNQPQHF.

The chain has TRBV30 and TRBJ2-7; 7 bases are a match to TRBD2. V lost 8 bases to trimming and J lost 4 bases; unmatched junction nucleotides: 11. The CDR3 covers 13 residues. Germline assignment: CDR1 GTSNPN and CDR2 SVGIG (reference sequence). The CDR3 loop reads CALGGRGRYEQYF. The CDR3 DNA reads as TGTGCCCTCGGGGGGAGGGGAAGGTACGAGCAGTACTTC.

The V and J genes are TRBV7-9 and TRBJ2-7; D may be TRBD1 (6 bases). Germline V CDR1 and CDR2: SEHNR, FQNEAQ (reference sequence). Trimming took off 6 bases at V and 3 bases at J, with 9 bases between the two ends. CDR3 length: 12 residues. The CDR3 reads CASSQGLYEQYF. In nucleotides, the CDR3 is TGTGCCAGCAGTCAGGGGCTCTACGAGCAGTACTTC.

The V call is TRBV20-1, the J call TRBJ2-1; D ambiguous. The length of the CDR3 is 11 residues. Germline loops: CDR1 DFQATT, CDR2 SNEGSKA (reference sequence). V lost 7 bases to trimming and J lost 2 bases, with 6 bases between them. CDR3 region: CSGTTYNEQFF. CDR3 in DNA: TGCAGTGGAACAACCTACAATGAGCAGTTCTTC.

This chain connects TRBV7-3 to TRBJ1-2, with TRBD1 matching 11 bases. Trimming cost V 4 bases and J 3 bases; bases outside gene matches: 16. CDR1 SGHTA and CDR2 FQGTGA come from the germline V gene. The CDR3 runs 19 residues. The CDR3 coding sequence is TGTGCCAGCAGCTCTCACACAATCGTTGGACAGGGGGCCTACTATGGCTACACCTTC. It codes for CASSSHTIVGQGAYYGYTF.

This clone was picked up a small number of times. CDR3 loop: CASSQMQGVNTEAFF. The DNA for the CDR3 is TGCGCCAGCAGCCAAATGCAGGGGGTGAACACTGAAGCTTTCTTT. The V call is TRBV4-3, the J call TRBJ1-1; 7 bases are a match to TRBD1. Trimming at V came to 2 bases and at J to 0 bases, leaving 3 bases not matched to a gene. In germline, CDR1 is LGHNA, CDR2 YSLEER. This CDR3 region has 15 residues.

This chain connects TRBV6-1 to TRBJ2-5; the D gene is possibly TRBD1 (6 bases). Germline V gene lookup returns CDR1 MNHNS and CDR2 SASEGT. This CDR3 has 15 amino acids. With 3 bases removed from V and 4 bases from J, the gap between germline ends came to 15 bases. CDR3 in amino acids: CASSDRARGSETQYF. CDR3 in DNA: TGTGCCAGCAGTGATAGGGCCAGGGGATCAGAGACCCAGTACTTC.

This clone was seen a handful of times. The V gene is TRBV6-5, the J gene TRBJ2-1, with 8 bases identical to TRBD2. Unmatched junction bases numbered 11, after V lost 6 bases and J lost 7 bases. The CDR3 spans 15 residues. Germline V gives CDR1 MNHEY, CDR2 SVGAGI. CDR3 bases: TGTGCCAGCAGCCATATCCGGGGGGGCCCTAATGAGCAGTTCTTC. It codes for CASSHIRGGPNEQFF.

The CDR3: CASRWRGGGELFF. The CDR3 nucleotides are TGTGCCAGCAGGTGGCGGGGAGGCGGGGAGCTGTTTTTT. The chain employs TRBV7-2 and TRBJ2-2, with D maybe TRBD2 (6 bases). V lost 6 bases, J lost 7 bases, and 12 bases lay in between. Germline V gene data show CDR1 as SGHTA and CDR2 as FQGNSA. The CDR3 covers 13 residues.

The chain is built from TRBV5-6 and TRBJ1-2; 11 bases are a match to TRBD1. Germline CDR1 and CDR2: SGHDT and YYEEEE. V shed 2 bases, J shed 4 bases, and the junction held 7 bases outside the gene matches. The CDR3 has 16 residues. The CDR3 nucleotides read TGTGCCAGCAGCTTACCCTGGGACAGGGGGACCTATGGCTACACCTTC. Its translation: CASSLPWDRGTYGYTF.

The gene calls are TRBV27 and TRBJ2-5, with a weak D call TRBD2 (5 bases). The V gene's germline CDR1 is MNHEY and CDR2 SMNVEV (reference sequence). The CDR3 is 13 amino acids. V was pared by 7 bases and J by 0 bases, with 9 bases between. CDR3 sequence reads: CASKSGDQETQYF. The CDR3 DNA reads as TGTGCCAGCAAGTCCGGGGACCAAGAGACCCAGTACTTC.

The chain employs TRBV5-1 and TRBJ1-1, with D unresolved. Deletions cut 0 bases from V and 2 bases from J, with 11 bases between. Germline V CDR1 and CDR2: SGHRS, YFSETQ. CDR3 length equals 15 residues. CDR3 DNA: TGCGCCAGCAGCTTGGGGCCTTCCGTTAACACTGAAGCTTTCTTT. Translated, it gives CASSLGPSVNTEAFF.

The table lists this clone with a few counts. The CDR3: CASSLRQDNSYEQYF. The CDR3 coding sequence is TGCGCCAGCAGCTTGAGGCAGGATAACTCCTACGAGCAGTACTTC. The rearrangement links TRBV5-1 to TRBJ2-7, with unresolved D. Germline-derived CDR1 and CDR2 are SGHRS and YFSETQ. The V end was cut by 1 base, the J end by 0 bases, with 11 bases between. The CDR3 totals 15 residues.